This entry concerns a single TCR beta chain. The CDR3 loop spans 15 amino acids. Between the trimmed V and J ends, which lost 1 base and 5 bases, there was a span of 12 bases. Germline V CDR1 and CDR2: LNHNV, YYDKDF (reference sequence). These data belong to a study of blood T cell repertoires in COVID-19. Study background: COVID-19 samples from acute and convalescent phases originated in the United States, Italy and Spain. Sample material is recorded as cDNA or gDNA derived from T cells, B-cell-depleted T cells, or PBMCs.

In the authors' methods: Reference gene primer amplification gave nucleated cell count estimates. Some clones are missing from TCRdb's copy, which holds only in-frame ones; the method was immunoSEQ multiplex PCR. The DNA gave D and trimming, while V, J and clone size come from that table. This table holds a few hundred thousand clones, roughly 86% found once. This receptor was taken from a woman between 50 and 59 years old with acute or convalescent COVID-19. Source material: peripheral blood. The chain has TRBV15 and TRBJ1-5; a weak D match, TRBD1 (5 bases). The CDR3 nucleotides read TGTGCCACCAGCAGAGGGGGGGACGGGGATCAGCCCCAGCATTTT. Protein product: CATSRGGDGDQPQHF.